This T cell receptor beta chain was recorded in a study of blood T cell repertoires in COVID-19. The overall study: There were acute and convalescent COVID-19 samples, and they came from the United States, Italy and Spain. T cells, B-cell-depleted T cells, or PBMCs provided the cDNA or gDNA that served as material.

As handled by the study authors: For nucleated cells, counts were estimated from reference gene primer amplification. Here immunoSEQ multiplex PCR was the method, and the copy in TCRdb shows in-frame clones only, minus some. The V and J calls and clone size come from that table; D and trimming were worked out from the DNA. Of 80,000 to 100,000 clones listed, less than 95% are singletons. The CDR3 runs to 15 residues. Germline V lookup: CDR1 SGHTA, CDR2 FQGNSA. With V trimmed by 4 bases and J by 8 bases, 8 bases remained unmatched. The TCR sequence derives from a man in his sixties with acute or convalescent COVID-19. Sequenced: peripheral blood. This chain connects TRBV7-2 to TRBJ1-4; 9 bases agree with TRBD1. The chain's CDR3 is CASSSPGTGHEKLFF. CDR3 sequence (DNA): TGTGCCAGCAGCTCGCCCGGGACAGGGCACGAAAAACTGTTTTTT. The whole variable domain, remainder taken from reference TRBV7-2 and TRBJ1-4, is GAGVSQSPSNKVTEKGKDVELRCDPISGHTALYWYRQSLGQGLEFLIYFQGNSAPDKSGLPSDRFSAERTGGSVSTLTIQRTQQEDSAVYLCASSSPGTGHEKLFFGSGTQLSVL.